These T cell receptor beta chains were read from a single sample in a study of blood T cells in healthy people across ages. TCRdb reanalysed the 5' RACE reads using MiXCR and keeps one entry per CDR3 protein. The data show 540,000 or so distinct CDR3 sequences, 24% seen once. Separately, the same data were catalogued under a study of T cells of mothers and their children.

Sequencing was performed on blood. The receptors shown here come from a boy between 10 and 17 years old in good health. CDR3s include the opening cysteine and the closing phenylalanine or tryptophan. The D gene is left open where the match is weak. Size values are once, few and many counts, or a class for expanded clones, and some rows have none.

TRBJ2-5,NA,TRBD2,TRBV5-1,CASSLASGTKETQYF,TGCGCCAGCAGCTTGGCATCCGGGACTAAAGAGACCCAGTACTTC
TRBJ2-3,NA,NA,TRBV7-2,CASSLVGFTDTQYF,TGTGCCAGCAGCTTAGTCGGTTTCACAGATACGCAGTATTTT
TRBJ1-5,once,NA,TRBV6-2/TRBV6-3,CASSFGRNSNQPQHF,TGTGCCAGCAGTTTCGGCAGAAATAGCAATCAGCCCCAGCATTTT
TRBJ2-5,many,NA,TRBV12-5,CASGTEVRQETQYF,TGTGCTAGTGGTACGGAGGTACGACAGGAGACCCAGTACTTC
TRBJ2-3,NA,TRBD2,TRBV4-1,CASSQGTSRLARWGQYF,TGCGCCAGCAGCCAAGGGACTAGCAGACTGGCCCGCTGGGGGCAGTATTTT
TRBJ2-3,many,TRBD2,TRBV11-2,CASSLIAGGPQDTQYF,TGTGCCAGCAGCTTGATAGCGGGAGGGCCCCAAGATACGCAGTATTTT
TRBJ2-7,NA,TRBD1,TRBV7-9,CASSYARTTGLVRQAYEQYF,TGTGCCAGCAGCTACGCGAGAACGACAGGGTTAGTTAGGCAAGCCTACGAGCAGTACTTC
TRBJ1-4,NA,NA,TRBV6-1,CASRGRGKSNEKLFF,TGTGCCAGCAGGGGCAGGGGAAAGTCTAATGAAAAACTGTTTTTT
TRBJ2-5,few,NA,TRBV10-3,CAISDEETQYF,TGTGCCATCAGTGACGAAGAGACCCAGTACTTC
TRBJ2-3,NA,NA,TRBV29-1,CSVEVSPPDTQYF,TGCAGCGTTGAAGTCTCTCCCCCAGATACGCAGTATTTT
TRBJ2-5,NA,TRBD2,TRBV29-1,CSVGLAGGYQETQYF,TGCAGCGTGGGACTAGCGGGAGGGTACCAAGAGACCCAGTACTTC
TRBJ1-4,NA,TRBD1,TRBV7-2,CASSSLTGGRREKLFF,TGTGCCAGCAGCTCGTTGACAGGGGGCAGAAGGGAAAAACTGTTTTTT
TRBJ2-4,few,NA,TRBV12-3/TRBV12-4,CASSPGGDRKNIQYF,TGTGCCAGCAGCCCAGGAGGGGACAGAAAAAACATTCAGTACTTC
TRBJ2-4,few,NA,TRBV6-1,CASSVAKAEAKNIQYF,TGTGCCAGCAGTGTAGCCAAGGCTGAGGCCAAAAACATTCAGTACTTC
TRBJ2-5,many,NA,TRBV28,CASSLRIGGAHETQYF,TGTGCCAGCAGCCTTAGGATCGGTGGGGCCCATGAGACCCAGTACTTC
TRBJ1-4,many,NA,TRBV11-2,CASRSQGLNEKLFF,TGTGCCAGCAGATCGCAGGGGCTTAATGAAAAACTGTTTTTT
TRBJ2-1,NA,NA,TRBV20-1,CSAPRTASSYNEQFF,TGCAGTGCACCTAGGACAGCCAGCTCCTACAATGAGCAGTTCTTC
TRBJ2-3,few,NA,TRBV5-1,CASSLDGGRGDTQYF,TGCGCCAGCAGCCTGGACGGCGGCCGGGGGGATACGCAGTATTTT
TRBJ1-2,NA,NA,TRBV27,CASTTSTGFEGYTF,TGTGCCAGCACCACTTCCACGGGCTTCGAAGGCTACACCTTC
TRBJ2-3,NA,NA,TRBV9,CASSVFDSSTDTQYF,TGTGCCAGCAGCGTATTCGACAGTTCCACAGATACGCAGTATTTT
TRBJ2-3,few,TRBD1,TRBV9,CASSNLGQGTDTQYF,TGTGCCAGCAGCAATCTAGGACAGGGGACAGATACGCAGTATTTT
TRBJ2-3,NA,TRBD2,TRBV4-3,CASSQDSGLEVTTQYF,TGCGCCAGCAGCCAAGATTCGGGACTAGAGGTGACTACGCAGTATTTT
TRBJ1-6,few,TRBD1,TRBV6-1,CASSETRDRVRSPLHF,TGTGCCAGCAGTGAGACCCGGGACAGGGTACGGTCACCCCTCCACTTT
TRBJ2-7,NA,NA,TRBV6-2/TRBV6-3,CASSFSPRSYEQYF,TGTGCCAGCAGTTTCTCCCCGAGGTCCTACGAGCAGTACTTC
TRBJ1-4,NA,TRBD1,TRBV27,CASGPGQGATNEKLFF,TGTGCCAGCGGACCGGGACAGGGGGCTACTAATGAAAAACTGTTTTTT
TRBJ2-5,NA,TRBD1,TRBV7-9,CASSLETGEKETQYF,TGTGCCAGCAGCTTAGAGACAGGGGAGAAAGAGACCCAGTACTTC
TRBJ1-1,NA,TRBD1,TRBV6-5,CASKTGTGSGREAFF,TGTGCCAGCAAAACGGGGACAGGGAGCGGTAGGGAAGCTTTCTTT
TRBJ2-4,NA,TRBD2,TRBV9,CASSVRGEGGEVAKNIQYF,TGTGCCAGCAGCGTAAGAGGGGAGGGTGGGGAAGTAGCCAAAAACATTCAGTACTTC
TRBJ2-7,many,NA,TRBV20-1,CSATPEWEQYF,TGCAGTGCTACCCCTGAGTGGGAGCAGTACTTC
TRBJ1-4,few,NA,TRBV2,CASRLGGPIEKLFF,TGTGCCAGCAGGCTGGGGGGCCCAATCGAAAAACTGTTTTTT
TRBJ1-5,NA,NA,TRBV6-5,CATRGGASSNQPQHF,TGTGCCACGAGGGGGGGGGCTTCTAGCAATCAGCCCCAGCATTTT
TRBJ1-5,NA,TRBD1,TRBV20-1,CSARGRTGNSNQPQHF,TGCAGTGCTAGAGGACGGACAGGGAATAGCAATCAGCCCCAGCATTTT
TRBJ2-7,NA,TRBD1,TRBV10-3,CAITPGGQGNEQYF,TGTGCCATCACTCCGGGGGGACAGGGTAACGAGCAGTACTTC
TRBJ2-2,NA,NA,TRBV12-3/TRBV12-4,CASRTENTGELFF,TGTGCCAGCCGTACAGAAAACACCGGGGAGCTGTTTTTT
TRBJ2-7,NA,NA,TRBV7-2,CASSPAGTRSYEQYF,TGTGCCAGCAGCCCGGCGGGGACCCGCAGCTACGAGCAGTACTTC
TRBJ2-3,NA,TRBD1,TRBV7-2,CASSLRTGGDTQYF,TGTGCCAGCAGCTTAAGAACAGGGGGAGATACGCAGTATTTT
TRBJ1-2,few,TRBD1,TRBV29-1,CSVEDRGIPNYGYAF,TGCAGCGTAGAAGACAGGGGGATCCCTAACTATGGCTACGCCTTC
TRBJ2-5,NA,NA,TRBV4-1,CASSQEGGHGETQYF,TGCGCCAGCAGCCAAGAGGGAGGCCACGGAGAGACCCAGTACTTC
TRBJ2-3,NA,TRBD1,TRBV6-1,CASRTGASTDTQYF,TGTGCCAGCAGGACAGGGGCAAGCACAGATACGCAGTATTTT
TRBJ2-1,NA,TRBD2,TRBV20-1,CSARRGRGTRNYNEQFF,TGCAGTGCTAGAAGGGGAAGAGGGACTAGGAACTACAATGAGCAGTTCTTC
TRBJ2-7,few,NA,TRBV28,CASREREQYF,TGTGCCAGCCGGGAACGCGAGCAGTACTTC
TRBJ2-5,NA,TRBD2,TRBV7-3,CASSSNSGAQETQYF,TGTGCCAGCAGCTCGAATAGCGGGGCCCAAGAGACCCAGTACTTC
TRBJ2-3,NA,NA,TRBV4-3,CASSQGQTGGTDTQYF,TGCGCCAGCAGCCAGGGTCAGACGGGAGGCACAGATACGCAGTATTTT
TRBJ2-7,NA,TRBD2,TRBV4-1,CASSPGPSGRSEQYF,TGCGCCAGCAGCCCGGGGCCTAGCGGGAGGTCCGAGCAGTACTTC
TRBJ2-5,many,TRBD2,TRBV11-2,CASSLDLAGGQKTQYF,TGTGCCAGCAGCTTAGATCTAGCGGGGGGGCAGAAGACCCAGTACTTC
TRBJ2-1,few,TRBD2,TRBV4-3,CASSQDHRSGGAGEQFF,TGCGCCAGCAGCCAAGATCATCGTAGCGGGGGGGCAGGTGAGCAGTTCTTC